Sequencing of this T cell receptor beta chain was carried out in a study of T-cell reconstitution after alpha-beta-depleted transplantation in children. Study-wide findings and caveats: Newly produced T cells mostly accounted for T-cell counts and diversity one year post-transplant.

This clonotype was seen many times. No antigen is known for it. TCRbeta library construction was performed incorporating unique molecular identifiers. One entry per CDR3 protein, called by TCRdb with MiXCR from the PCR reads. The table lists 200,000 to 250,000 distinct CDR3 sequences, about 6.6% of them singletons, with roughly 6% in the top ten. The TCR was taken from a boy between 2 and 15 years old with acute lymphoblastic leukemia, due to receive a stem cell transplant. This material consisted of PBMCs, taken before TCRalphabeta/CD19-depleted stem cell transplant.

CDR3 bases: TGTGCCAGCAGTCGGACTAGCGACAATGAGCAGTTCTTC. This gives the protein CASSRTSDNEQFF. The rearrangement joins TRBV6-2 or TRBV6-3 to TRBJ2-1; 9 positions agree with TRBD2. CDR1 and CDR2 from the germline V gene are MNHEY and SVGEGT. Losses at the gene ends were 5 bases for V and 5 bases for J; bases not matched to a gene: 1. This CDR3 contains 13 residues.